Shown below are 17 T cell receptor beta chains from a single sample sequenced in a study of cytomegalovirus exposure and HLA in healthy donors. TCRdb's copy holds only in-frame clones and misses some; the assay was immunoSEQ multiplex PCR. The sample has more than 95,000 clones, roughly nine tenths seen once; the top ten hold more than 1.5%. The sample was PBMCs. Receptor source: a woman younger than 30 in good health and CMV-seronegative.

The genes are TRBV19 and TRBJ2-7; maybe TRBD2 (5 bases). The CDR3 runs 15 residues. Trimming pared 5 bases from V and 5 bases from J, leaving 19 bases between. Looked up from germline, CDR1 is LNHDA and CDR2 is SQIVND (reference sequence). The CDR3 loop is CASSLLHGPADEQYF. In DNA, the CDR3 is TGTGCCAGTAGTCTATTGCACGGGCCAGCGGACGAGCAGTACTTC.

This chain joins TRBV2 and TRBJ2-7; 9 bases map to TRBD1. Trimming took 5 bases from V and 6 from J; bases not matched to a gene: 8. Per germline, CDR1 SNHLY and CDR2 FYNNEI. The CDR3 sequence is 14 residues long. CDR3 in DNA: TGTGCCAGCAGTCGGCGGACAGGGGAAGGCGAGCAGTACTTC. Translation: CASSRRTGEGEQYF.

This rearrangement joins TRBV27 to TRBJ2-3, with TRBD2 matching 9 bases. The V and J ends lost 4 bases and 4 bases, in that order; junction bases with no gene match: 6. The germline gives CDR1 MNHEY, CDR2 SMNVEV (reference sequence). This CDR3 has 15 residues. This chain's CDR3 is CASSSRREGPDTQYF. DNA of the CDR3: TGTGCCAGCAGTTCCCGGCGGGAGGGCCCAGATACGCAGTATTTT.

This clone appeared a few times. This chain uses TRBV30 with TRBJ2-7; D may be TRBD1 (7 bases). In germline, CDR1 is GTSNPN, CDR2 SVGIG (reference sequence). V lost 1 base to trimming and J lost 2 bases, with 15 bases between them. CDR3 length equals 15 residues. The CDR3 DNA reads as TGTGCCTGGAGTGGCAGGGGGTGGGGGGCCTACGAGCAGTACTTC. Residues: CAWSGRGWGAYEQYF.

The chain recombines TRBV5-1 with TRBJ1-5; TRBD1 is a possible D gene (6 bases). This CDR3 is built from 15 residues. Germline lookup yields CDR1 SGHRS and CDR2 YFSETQ. V lost 7 bases and J 4 bases, leaving 18 bases between the germline ends. The CDR3 spells CASSPDGQINQPQHF. CDR3 nucleotide sequence: TGCGCCAGCTCGCCCGATGGACAGATTAATCAGCCCCAGCATTTT.

The V gene is TRBV5-4, the J gene TRBJ2-2; 7 nucleotides align to TRBD2. Germline V gene lookup returns CDR1 SGHNT and CDR2 YYREEE (reference sequence). With V trimmed by 4 bases and J by 4 bases, 10 bases remained unmatched. The CDR3 spans 16 residues. As DNA, the CDR3 is TGTGCCAGCAGCGATATGAAGCGGGAATCCACCGGGGAGCTGTTTTTT. It translates to CASSDMKRESTGELFF.

The chain couples TRBV7-8 to TRBJ1-5, with D uncertain. With 6 bases removed from V and 0 bases from J, the gap between germline ends came to 24 bases. Germline-derived CDR1 and CDR2 are SGHVS and FQNEAQ. The length of the CDR3 is 19 residues. Here the CDR3 DNA reads TGTGCCAGCAGTCCTCTGGAGGGCGCGGGGTTTTATAGCAATCAGCCCCAGCATTTT. As protein: CASSPLEGAGFYSNQPQHF.

Only one count was recorded for this clone. The CDR3 spells CASSLGQGGNTIYF. The CDR3 DNA is TGTGCCAGCAGCTTGGGACAGGGGGGAAACACCATATATTTT. V gene TRBV5-6 combines with J gene TRBJ1-3; 8 nucleotides align to TRBD1. Per germline, CDR1 SGHDT and CDR2 YYEEEE. The CDR3 runs to 14 residues. The V and J ends lost 0 bases and 4 bases, in that order; junction bases with no gene match: 0.

This clone appeared a single time. This chain joins TRBV6-4 and TRBJ2-3, with 10 bases matching TRBD2. The CDR3 length is 15 residues. Unmatched junction bases numbered 2, after V lost 3 bases and J lost 2 bases. The germline V gene encodes CDR1 MRHNA and CDR2 SNTAGT. The CDR3 is CASSELAGSTDTQYF. CDR3 nucleotides: TGTGCCAGCAGTGAACTAGCGGGGTCCACAGATACGCAGTATTTT.

The rearrangement uses TRBV27 and TRBJ2-7; possible D gene TRBD1, 5 bases. The V end lost 5 bases, the J end lost 10 bases, and 18 bases lay between the germline ends. The CDR3 totals 13 residues. From germline, CDR1 is MNHEY and CDR2 SMNVEV (reference sequence). Here the CDR3 reads CASSPQGPDNQYF. The CDR3, as DNA: TGTGCCAGCAGTCCCCAGGGTCCGGACAACCAGTACTTC.

The rearrangement links TRBV7-9 to TRBJ1-1; no definite D call. The CDR3 sequence is 12 residues long. CDR1 and CDR2 (germline): SEHNR, FQNEAQ (reference sequence). V was pared by 4 bases and J by 4 bases, with 7 bases between. The CDR3 DNA is TGTGCCAGCAGCTCAATACTCACTGAAGCTTTCTTT. It codes for CASSSILTEAFF.

V gene TRBV11-3 combines with J gene TRBJ2-1; 7 nucleotides align to TRBD2. This CDR3 spans 15 amino acids. With 8 bases clipped from V and 0 bases from J, the junction kept 7 bases outside the gene matches. Germline-derived CDR1 and CDR2 are SGHNT and YENEEA. The CDR3 reads CASQLGGSSYNEQFF. The CDR3 nucleotides are TGTGCCAGCCAACTGGGCGGGAGCTCCTACAATGAGCAGTTCTTC.

This sequence joins TRBV7-9 and TRBJ2-5, with 7 bases aligning to TRBD2. V gave up 4 bases and J gave up 12 bases; unmatched junction bases: 8. Germline V gene data show CDR1 as SEHNR and CDR2 as FQNEAQ (reference sequence). The CDR3 loop spans 12 amino acids. DNA for the CDR3: TGTGCCAGCAGCTCACGTCTAGCGGCTAAGTACTTC. The encoded protein is CASSSRLAAKYF.

The J gene is TRBJ2-3, the V gene TRBV19, with D unclear. Looked up from germline, CDR1 is LNHDA and CDR2 is SQIVND (reference sequence). Between the trimmed V and J ends, which lost 4 bases and 4 bases, there was a span of 6 bases. The CDR3 is made up of 12 amino acids. CDR3 loop: CASSKLADTQYF. Written as DNA, the CDR3 is TGTGCCAGTAGTAAGCTAGCAGATACGCAGTATTTT.

The V gene is TRBV7-6, the J gene TRBJ2-1; 7 positions agree with TRBD2. The CDR3 has 16 residues. Per the germline V gene, CDR1 is SGHVS and CDR2 is FNYEAQ. V lost 5 bases and J lost 7; bases outside the gene matches: 14. CDR3 amino acids: CASSTPSSGLLNEQFF. In nucleotides, the CDR3 is TGTGCCAGCAGCACCCCATCCTCGGGACTACTGAATGAGCAGTTCTTC.

The chain combines TRBV27 with TRBJ2-7; a weak D match, TRBD1 (6 bases). Trimming took off 3 bases at V and 2 bases at J, with 14 bases between the two ends. CDR3 length: 15 residues. Germline lookup yields CDR1 MNHEY and CDR2 SMNVEV (reference sequence). CDR3 DNA sequence: TGTGCCAGCAGTTTTTCAGGGGTAGGCACCTACGAGCAGTACTTC. Translating gives CASSFSGVGTYEQYF.

The sample holds a few counts of this clone. CDR3 sequence: CASSILLNYGYTF. DNA of the CDR3: TGTGCCAGTAGTATCCTCCTAAACTATGGCTACACCTTC. The V call is TRBV19, the J call TRBJ1-2; D gene uncertain. The ends were cut back, 3 bases at V and 2 bases at J, with 7 bases in the middle. The CDR3 covers 13 residues. Germline-derived CDR1 and CDR2 are LNHDA and SQIVND (reference sequence).